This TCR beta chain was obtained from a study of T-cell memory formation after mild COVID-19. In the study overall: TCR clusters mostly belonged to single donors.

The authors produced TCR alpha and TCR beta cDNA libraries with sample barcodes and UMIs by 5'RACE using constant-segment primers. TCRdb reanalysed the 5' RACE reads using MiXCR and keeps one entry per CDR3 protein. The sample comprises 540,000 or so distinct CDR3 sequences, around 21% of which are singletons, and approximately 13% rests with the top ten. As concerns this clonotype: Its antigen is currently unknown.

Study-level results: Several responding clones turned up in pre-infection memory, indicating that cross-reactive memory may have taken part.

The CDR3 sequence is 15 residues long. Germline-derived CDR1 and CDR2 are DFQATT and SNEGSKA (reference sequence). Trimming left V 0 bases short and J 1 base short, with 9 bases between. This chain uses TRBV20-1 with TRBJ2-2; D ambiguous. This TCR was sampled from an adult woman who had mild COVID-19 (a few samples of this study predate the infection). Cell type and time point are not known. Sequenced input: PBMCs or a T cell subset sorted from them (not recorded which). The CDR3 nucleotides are TGCAGTGCTAGAGACGGTGGGCGGAACACCGGGGAGCTGTTTTTT. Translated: CSARDGGRNTGELFF.